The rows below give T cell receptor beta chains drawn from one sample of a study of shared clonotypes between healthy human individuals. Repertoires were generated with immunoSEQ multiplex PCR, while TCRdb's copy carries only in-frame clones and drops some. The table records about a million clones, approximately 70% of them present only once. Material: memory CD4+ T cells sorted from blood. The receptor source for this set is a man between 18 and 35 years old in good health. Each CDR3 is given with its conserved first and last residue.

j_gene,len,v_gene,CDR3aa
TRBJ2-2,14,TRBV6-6,CAANDRPSTGELFF
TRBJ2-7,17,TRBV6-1,CASSDDSERVLDREQYF
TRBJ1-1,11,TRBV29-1,CSVAGTGNAFF
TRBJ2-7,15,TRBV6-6,CASSRTGISSYEQYF
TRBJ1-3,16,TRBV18,CASSPRAGATGNTIYF
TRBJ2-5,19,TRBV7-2,CASSLVRLAGGLSQETQYF
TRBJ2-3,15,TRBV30,CAWSLSWGHTDTQYF
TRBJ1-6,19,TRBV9,CASSVARWGVSAYNSPLHF
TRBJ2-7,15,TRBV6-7,CASSYLGRLHYEQYF
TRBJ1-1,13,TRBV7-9,CASSLKGQAEAFF
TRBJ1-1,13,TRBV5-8,CASQLEMNTEAFF
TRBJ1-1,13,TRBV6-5,CASSEGLYTEAFF
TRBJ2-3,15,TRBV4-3,CASSLLAGDGDTQYF
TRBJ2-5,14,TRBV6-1,CASSGAGGPETQYF
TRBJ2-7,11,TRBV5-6,CASSFRGEQYF
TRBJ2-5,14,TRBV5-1,CASSPLGFQETQYF
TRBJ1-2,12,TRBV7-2,CASRLISGGYTF
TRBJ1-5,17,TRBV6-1,CASSGYSGGRVNQPQHF
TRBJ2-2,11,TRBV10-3,CATSDPGELFF
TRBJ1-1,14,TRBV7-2,CASSPGQGNTEAFF
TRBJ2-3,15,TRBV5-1,CASSQSTSGADTQYF
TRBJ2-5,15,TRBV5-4,CASSLSRLPQETQYF
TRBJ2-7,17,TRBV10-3,CAISAFMGLSGEPEQYF
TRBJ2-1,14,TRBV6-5,CASSEGGGRNEQFF
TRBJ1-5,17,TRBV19,CASSVLGTGVSNQPQHF
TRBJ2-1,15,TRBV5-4,CASTRGGRALDEQFF
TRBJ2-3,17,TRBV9,CASSPTGWGQETDTQYF
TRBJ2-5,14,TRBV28,CASSSGQGRETQYF
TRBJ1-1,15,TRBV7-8,CASSLDRYVNTEAFF
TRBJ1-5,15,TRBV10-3,CAISESDAGNQPQHF
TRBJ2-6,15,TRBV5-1,CASSLDGSGANVLTF
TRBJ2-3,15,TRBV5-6,CASSRTARGTDTQYF
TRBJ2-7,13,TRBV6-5,CASSYESRGEQYF
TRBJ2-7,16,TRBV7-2,CASTLGGRASGTEQYF
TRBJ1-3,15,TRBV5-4,CASSLAGTGGSGLYF
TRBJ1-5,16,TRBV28,CASSLYWSDSNQPQHF
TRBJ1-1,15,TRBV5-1,CASSSPEIGNTEAFF
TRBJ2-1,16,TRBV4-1,CASGSGGIAVYNEQFF
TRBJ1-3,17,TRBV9,CASSQSRVGGPGNTIYF
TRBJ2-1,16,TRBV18,CASSPSGALSYNEQFF
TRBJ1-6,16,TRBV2,CASSEWQMLYNSPLHF
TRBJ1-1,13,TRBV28,CASSPHKNTEAFF
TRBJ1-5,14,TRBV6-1,CASSGTESYQPQHF
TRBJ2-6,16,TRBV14,CASSQEGNSGANVLTF
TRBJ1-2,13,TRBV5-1,CASSMTANYGYTF
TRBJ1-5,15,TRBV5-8,CASSVGVASNQPQHF
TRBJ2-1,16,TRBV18,CASSPRLAGDRNEQFF
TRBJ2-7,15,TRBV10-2,CATWDLAGTSYEQYF